The 11 T cell receptor beta chains below were found in one sample sequenced in a study of T cells after yellow fever vaccination. TCRdb independently ran MiXCR on the 5' RACE reads; one entry per CDR3 protein. The sample gives 550,000 to 750,000 distinct CDR3 sequences, approximately 15% of which show up once; over 11% is in the top ten. Specimen: PBMCs, collected on the day of the yellow fever booster vaccination. The receptors come from a man aged 25 to 40 who received the YFV17D yellow fever vaccine.

In regard to this clonotype: The junction differs from germline at one of its ends, possibly a read error. The chain recombines TRBV10-2 with TRBJ1-2; TRBD1 agrees at 7 bases. The CDR3 has 14 amino acids. Germline loops: CDR1 WSHSY, CDR2 SAAADI. The CDR3 here is CASSESGTVKGYTF. The CDR3 DNA reads TGCGCCAGCAGCGAGTCCGGGACAGTGAAGGGCTACACCTTC.

This clonotype was counted between two and nine times. V is TRBV20-1 and J is TRBJ2-6, with a tentative D call TRBD2 (7 bases). The CDR3 consists of 16 residues. Trimming pared 5 bases from V and 2 bases from J, leaving 16 bases between. The germline CDR1 and CDR2 sequences are DFQATT and SNEGSKA (reference sequence). In DNA form, the CDR3 reads TGCAGTGCTGGGAGGGGGACAATCGCTGGGGCCAACGTCCTGACTTTC. Encoded protein: CSAGRGTIAGANVLTF.

The gene calls are TRBV28 and TRBJ2-7; 10 bases align to TRBD2. The CDR3 runs to 16 residues. The V gene's germline CDR1 is MDHEN and CDR2 SYDVKM. The V gene end was trimmed by 1 base and the J gene end by 0 bases; junction bases not matched to a gene: 3. CDR3 sequence: CASSLFASGSSYEQYF. In DNA, the CDR3 is TGTGCCAGCAGTTTATTTGCTAGCGGGAGCTCCTACGAGCAGTACTTC. The complete variable domain, with remaining parts taken from reference TRBV28 and TRBJ2-7, reads DVKVTQSSRYLVKRTGEKVFLECVQDMDHENMFWYRQDPGLGLRLIYFSYDVKMKEKGDIPEGYSVSREKKERFSLILESASTNQTSMYLCASSLFASGSSYEQYFGPGTRLTVT.

The chain has TRBV7-8 and TRBJ2-4; tentatively, D is TRBD1 or TRBD2 (5 bases each). This CDR3 comprises 17 residues. Trimming cost V 0 bases and J 6 bases, with 18 bases left between them. Germline CDR1 SGHVS, CDR2 FQNEAQ. The CDR3 region has the DNA TGTGCCAGCAGCTTAGCGTCCCTGGGCAGGGAGAGAAACATTCAGTACTTC. Translation: CASSLASLGRERNIQYF.

The chain links TRBV29-1 to TRBJ2-1, with D possibly TRBD1 on 7 matching bases. This CDR3 has 16 residues. Trimming took off 4 bases at V and 5 bases at J, with 21 bases between the two ends. The germline V gene encodes CDR1 SQVTM and CDR2 ANQGSEA. The DNA of the CDR3 is TGCAGCGTTGCAACGGCCAGGGGGGTAATGGACAATGAGCAGTTCTTC. This encodes CSVATARGVMDNEQFF.

The chain uses TRBV7-2 and TRBJ2-5; 11 positions match TRBD2. CDR1 and CDR2 from the germline V gene are SGHTA and FQGNSA. The V and J ends lost 5 bases and 5 bases, in that order; junction bases with no gene match: 4. CDR3 size: 14 residues. The CDR3 region has the DNA TGTGCCAGCAGCCCCTCTAGCGGGAGGGAGACCCAGTACTTC. This sequence encodes CASSPSSGRETQYF.

This clonotype was observed a few times. The rearrangement joins TRBV7-2 to TRBJ2-3, with TRBD2 matching over 7 bases. Looked up from germline, CDR1 is SGHTA and CDR2 is FQGNSA. This CDR3 contains 15 residues. Trimming removed 0 bases from V and 5 bases from J; junction bases left unmatched: 5. This CDR3 is CASSLARERVDTQYF. In nucleotides, the CDR3 is TGTGCCAGCAGCTTAGCGCGGGAGAGGGTAGATACGCAGTATTTT.

The chain carries TRBV20-1 and TRBJ2-1, with 9 nucleotides matching TRBD2. Germline V gives CDR1 DFQATT, CDR2 SNEGSKA (reference sequence). CDR3 length equals 13 residues. The J segment lost 3 bases and the V segment lost 6 bases, leaving 3 bases of the junction unmatched. The CDR3 bases are TGCAGTGCCCTTAGCGGGAGCTACAATGAGCAGTTCTTC. Translation: CSALSGSYNEQFF.

This clonotype was seen at least ten times. The rearrangement uses TRBV5-4 and TRBJ2-7; tentatively, D is TRBD2 (6 bases). V was cut by 4 bases and J by 4 bases, with 18 bases left in between. This CDR3 comprises 15 residues. Germline V CDR1 and CDR2: SGHNT, YYREEE (reference sequence). The CDR3: CASSARGGKRYEQYF. The CDR3 coding sequence is TGTGCCAGCAGCGCGCGTGGGGGGAAGAGGTACGAGCAGTACTTC.

A few counts support this clonotype. CDR3: CASSMGHGYTF. The CDR3 nucleotides are TGTGCCAGCAGTATGGGACACGGCTACACCTTC. The V and J genes are TRBV6-2 or TRBV6-3 and TRBJ1-2; weak D call: TRBD1 (6 bases). Germline assignment: CDR1 MNHEY and CDR2 SVGEGT. V lost 5 bases to trimming and J lost 8 bases, with 9 bases between them. The CDR3 has 11 amino acids.

This clonotype came up many times. V gene TRBV12-3 or TRBV12-4 combines with J gene TRBJ1-2; TRBD1 aligns across 7 bases. The CDR3 sequence is 13 residues long. The trim removed 7 bases at V and 8 bases at J, leaving 10 bases unmatched. CDR3 sequence: CASNDRARKGYTF. The CDR3 DNA follows: TGTGCCAGCAACGACAGGGCTCGAAAGGGCTACACCTTC.